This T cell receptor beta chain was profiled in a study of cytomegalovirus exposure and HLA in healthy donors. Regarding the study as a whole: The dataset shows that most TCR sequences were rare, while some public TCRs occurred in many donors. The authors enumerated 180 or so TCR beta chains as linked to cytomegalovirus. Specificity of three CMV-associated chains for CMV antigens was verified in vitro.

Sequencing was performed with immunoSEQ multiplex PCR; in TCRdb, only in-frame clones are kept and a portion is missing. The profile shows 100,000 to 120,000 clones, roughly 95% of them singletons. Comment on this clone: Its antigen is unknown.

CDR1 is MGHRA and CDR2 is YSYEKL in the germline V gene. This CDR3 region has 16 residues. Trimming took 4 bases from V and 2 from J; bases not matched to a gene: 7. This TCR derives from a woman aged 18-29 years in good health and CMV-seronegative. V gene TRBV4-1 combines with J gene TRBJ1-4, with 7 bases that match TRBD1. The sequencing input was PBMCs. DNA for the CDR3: TGCGCCAGCAGCCGATACCAGGGGGACACTAATGAAAAACTGTTTTTT. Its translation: CASSRYQGDTNEKLFF.